What follows describes a single T cell receptor beta chain. CDR1 and CDR2 from the germline V gene are SQVTM and ANQGSEA. This CDR3 spans 15 amino acids. V lost 0 bases, J lost 0 bases, and 1 base stayed unmatched. This record comes from a study of sequential checkpoint blockade in melanoma. Study-wide background: First-line arms were nivolumab then ipilimumab, or the reverse, randomized 1:1.

Libraries were prepared by immunoSEQ multiplex PCR; TCRdb keeps only in-frame clonotypes and omits some of them. Among tens of thousands of clones listed, 85% to 90% were seen once. Sample treatment: randomized to nivolumab then ipilimumab (arm A) or the reverse (arm B). Patients had received no earlier DNA-damaging chemotherapy. PBMC sorting kept live CD3+CD8+ cells without CD19 or CD56. This receptor was taken from a human donor with melanoma. Sequences were derived from CD8+ T cells sorted from blood (inferred from file names), sampled from a patient given nivolumab and ipilimumab in sequence. The V gene is TRBV29-1, the J gene TRBJ2-2; 7 bases map to TRBD1. Here the CDR3 reads CSVEEQGSNTGELFF. Written as DNA, the CDR3 is TGCAGCGTTGAAGAACAGGGGTCGAACACCGGGGAGCTGTTTTTT.